This entry lists 8 T cell receptor beta chains sequenced from one sample in a study of blood T cell repertoires in COVID-19 (TCRdb year 2020). The library was made by the immunoSEQ multiplex PCR assay. TCRdb carries this immuneACCESS record with in-frame sequences only. Its versions omit some clonotypes, under half of them owing to an unresolved V gene in the studies checked, with the rest unexplained. Counted in this sample were roughly 45,000 clones; 77% of them appeared once. The ten largest clones add up to 28% of the sample. The sample consisted of peripheral blood. Receptors were obtained from an older woman with acute or convalescent COVID-19.

The chain employs TRBV5-1 and TRBJ2-1; the match to TRBD1 covers 8 bases. V shed 0 bases and J 3 bases; nucleotides not matched to a gene: 5. Germline CDR1 and CDR2: SGHRS and YFSETQ. This CDR3 has 16 residues. CDR3 sequence reads: CASSLGPGGNYNEQFF. CDR3 nucleotides: TGCGCCAGCAGCTTGGGTCCAGGGGGCAACTACAATGAGCAGTTCTTC.

The CDR3 loop is CASSVRTDYNEQFF. The CDR3 DNA reads as TGTGCCAGTAGTGTACGTACTGACTACAATGAGCAGTTCTTC. V and J are TRBV19 and TRBJ2-1; D is unclear. The CDR3 runs to 14 residues. The V and J ends lost 5 bases and 3 bases respectively, with 11 bases between them. Germline V gene lookup returns CDR1 LNHDA and CDR2 SQIVND (reference sequence).

This chain connects TRBV18 to TRBJ1-6; TRBD1 matches 8 bases. Germline loops: CDR1 KGHSH, CDR2 LQKENI. V lost 6 bases, J lost 9 bases, and 7 bases stayed unmatched. The CDR3 contains 14 residues. CDR3 bases: TGTGCCAGCTCTACCGGGACAGGTGTTTCACCCCTCCACTTT. Its translation: CASSTGTGVSPLHF.

V and J are TRBV6-5 and TRBJ2-1; D remains ambiguous. Trimming removed 5 bases from V and 3 bases from J, with 8 bases in between. Germline CDR1 is MNHEY and CDR2 is SVGAGI. The CDR3 is made up of 13 amino acids. Written as DNA, the CDR3 is TGTGCCAGCAGTCCGGGTTTCTACAATGAGCAGTTCTTC. It encodes CASSPGFYNEQFF.

This clone has more than one count but fewer than ten. The chain is built from TRBV28 and TRBJ1-5; D remains unclear. The V end was cut by 3 bases, the J end by 2 bases, with 11 bases between. The CDR3 loop spans 15 amino acids. CDR1 and CDR2 (germline): MDHEN, SYDVKM. For the CDR3, the DNA is TGTGCCAGCAGTTTGGCGGTCGGGGGCAATCAGCCCCAGCATTTT. This sequence encodes CASSLAVGGNQPQHF. Drawing the rest from reference TRBV28 and TRBJ1-5, the complete variable domain is DVKVTQSSRYLVKRTGEKVFLECVQDMDHENMFWYRQDPGLGLRLIYFSYDVKMKEKGDIPEGYSVSREKKERFSLILESASTNQTSMYLCASSLAVGGNQPQHFGDGTRLSIL.

V gene TRBV1 combines with J gene TRBJ2-1; the D call in the table, TRBD2, was not verified against the DNA. TRBV1 is annotated as a pseudogene. The CDR3 totals 17 residues. Written as DNA, the CDR3 is TGCACCAGCAGCCCTGTTGGGCTAGCGGGAGCTATGTATGAGCAGTTCTTC. Translated, it gives CTSSPVGLAGAMYEQFF.

V gene TRBV5-1 combines with J gene TRBJ2-5; unclear D gene. Germline V gene sequence: CDR1 SGHRS, CDR2 YFSETQ. Trimming left V 0 bases short and J 0 bases short, with 15 bases between. This CDR3 contains 17 residues. CDR3 DNA sequence: TGCGCCAGCAGCTTGGGATGGGCTGTTTGGTACCAAGAGACCCAGTACTTC. Amino acid sequence: CASSLGWAVWYQETQYF.

The chain joins TRBV2 to TRBJ1-6, with a possible D match to TRBD1 (5 bases). The CDR3 runs 14 residues. V lost 7 bases and J lost 8, with 15 bases in between. Per germline, CDR1 SNHLY and CDR2 FYNNEI. The CDR3 DNA follows: TGTGCCAGCATCCGGATGGGAGGGGATTCACCCCTCCACTTT. It specifies CASIRMGGDSPLHF.